This TCR beta chain was sequenced in a study of Graves' ophthalmopathy and Graves' hyperthyroidism. About the study: At the time of initial diagnosis and before any treatment, peripheral blood was collected.

The sequenced template was RNA, covering the TCR beta CDR3 region. HTBI-primed RT-PCR formed the first round, and a multiplex PCR formed the second. TCRdb recomputed calls from the multiplex PCR reads with MiXCR, one row per CDR3 protein. Among about 220,000 distinct CDR3 sequences, 20% to 25% were seen once, and the ten largest hold under 55%. The CDR3 runs to 14 residues. From germline, CDR1 is SGHTA and CDR2 FQGTGA. With 3 bases removed from V and 2 bases from J, the gap between germline ends came to 10 bases. Sequencing was performed on peripheral blood. The chain recombines TRBV7-3 with TRBJ1-2; the D is unclear. The receptor's source is a woman between 50 and 59 years old with Graves' ophthalmopathy. CDR3 loop: CASSFGVVNYGYTF. In DNA form, the CDR3 reads TGTGCCAGCAGCTTCGGAGTCGTAAACTATGGCTACACCTTC.